These 18 T cell receptor beta chains share one sample of origin, sequenced in a study of cytomegalovirus exposure and HLA in healthy donors. This table comes from immunoSEQ multiplex PCR, and its TCRdb copy is limited to in-frame clones, with some not included. The sample lists under 95,000 clones, roughly 94% seen once, with roughly 3.4% in the top ten. The source material was PBMCs. The receptors stem from a woman under 30 in good health and CMV-seropositive.

The chain is built from TRBV5-5 and TRBJ1-1, with D unresolved. V lost 0 bases to trimming and J lost 5 bases, with 11 bases between them. This CDR3 is 14 amino acids long. CDR1 is SGHKS and CDR2 is YYEKEE in the germline V gene (reference sequence). CDR3 in amino acids: CASSLEAGRTEAFF. Written as DNA, the CDR3 is TGTGCCAGCAGCTTGGAGGCAGGCCGAACTGAAGCTTTCTTT. Drawing the rest from reference TRBV5-5 and TRBJ1-1, the complete variable domain is DAGVTQSPTHLIKTRGQQVTLRCSPISGHKSVSWYQQVLGQGPQFIFQYYEKEERGRGNFPDRFSARQFPNYSSELNVNALLLGDSALYLCASSLEAGRTEAFFGQGTRLTVV.

The chain has TRBV16 and TRBJ1-5; D perhaps matches TRBD1 (5 bases). Trimming stripped 3 bases from V and 11 bases from J, with 14 bases between. The CDR3 is made up of 13 amino acids. CDR1 is KGHSY, CDR2 FQNENV, per germline. The CDR3 loop reads CASSQGGDSSQHF. The CDR3 coding sequence is TGTGCCAGCAGCCAGGGGGGGGATTCGTCCCAGCATTTT.

The chain recombines TRBV7-2 with TRBJ2-1, with 7 bases aligning to TRBD1. CDR1 is SGHTA, CDR2 FQGNSA, per germline. The V and J ends lost 2 bases and 2 bases, in that order; junction bases with no gene match: 9. CDR3 length: 17 amino acids. The CDR3 loop is CASSLRGRQNTYNEQFF. In nucleotides, the CDR3 is TGTGCCAGCAGCTTAAGGGGGCGACAGAATACCTACAATGAGCAGTTCTTC.

This clone was counted between two and nine times. V and J are TRBV6-4 and TRBJ2-1, with 13 bases fitting TRBD2. Germline trimming cut 4 bases from V and 9 bases from J; bases unmatched to any gene: 6. The CDR3 spans 15 residues. CDR1 is MRHNA and CDR2 is SNTAGT in the germline V gene. Here the CDR3 DNA reads TGTGCCAGCAGTGCCGGGACTAGCGGGACTACTGAGCAGTTCTTC. This translates into CASSAGTSGTTEQFF.

This chain joins TRBV27 and TRBJ2-7; 8 bases are a match to TRBD2. The V gene end was trimmed by 5 bases and the J gene end by 4 bases; junction bases not matched to a gene: 7. CDR1 and CDR2 (germline): MNHEY, SMNVEV (reference sequence). This CDR3 region has 14 residues. Here the CDR3 reads CASSVSGSGYEQYF. The CDR3 DNA reads as TGTGCCAGCAGTGTCAGCGGGAGCGGGTACGAGCAGTACTTC.

The genes are TRBV25-1 and TRBJ2-7; tentative D call: TRBD1 (5 bases). This CDR3 contains 13 residues. CDR1 and CDR2 from the germline V gene are MGHDK and SYGVNS. V lost 3 bases to trimming and J lost 0 bases, with 6 bases between them. CDR3 residues: CASSDDSSYEQYF. The CDR3 DNA is TGTGCCAGCAGTGACGACAGCTCCTACGAGCAGTACTTC.

The rearrangement links TRBV28 to TRBJ2-1; 9 bases map to TRBD2. The germline V gene has CDR1 MDHEN and CDR2 SYDVKM. The J segment lost 2 bases and the V segment lost 11 bases, leaving 7 bases of the junction unmatched. The CDR3 contains 14 residues. The CDR3, as DNA: TGTGCCGGGTCTAGCGGGGAGACCTACAATGAGCAGTTCTTC. This encodes CAGSSGETYNEQFF.

The CDR3 sequence: CASSWEKNEKLFF. For the CDR3, the DNA is TGTGCCAGCAGTTGGGAGAAAAATGAAAAACTGTTTTTT. The V and J genes are TRBV6-6 and TRBJ1-4; D gene uncertain. The germline V and J ends were trimmed by 4 bases and 5 bases, with 8 bases remaining between them. Germline V gene data show CDR1 as MNHNY and CDR2 as SVGAGI (reference sequence). The CDR3 has 13 amino acids.

This chain joins TRBV30 and TRBJ1-5; D is undetermined. The germline V and J ends were trimmed by 4 bases and 4 bases, with 14 bases remaining between them. From germline, CDR1 is GTSNPN and CDR2 SVGIG (reference sequence). CDR3 length: 14 residues. Here the CDR3 reads CAWNLGSLNQPQHF. The CDR3, as DNA: TGTGCCTGGAATCTAGGATCGTTAAATCAGCCCCAGCATTTT.

The chain uses TRBV18 and TRBJ2-7, with 7 bases fitting TRBD1. V was clipped by 4 bases and J by 3 bases; unmatched bases: 3. CDR1 is KGHSH, CDR2 LQKENI, per germline. This CDR3 has 13 residues. The CDR3 DNA reads as TGTGCCAGCTCACGGACAGGTTACTACGAGCAGTACTTC. Protein sequence: CASSRTGYYEQYF.

This sequence joins TRBV4-1 and TRBJ2-7, with 9 bases matching TRBD1. From germline, CDR1 is MGHRA and CDR2 YSYEKL. This CDR3 has 16 residues. The V gene end was trimmed by 4 bases and the J gene end by 4 bases; junction bases not matched to a gene: 11. CDR3 in amino acids: CASSPGDGTGKYEQYF. CDR3 sequence (DNA): TGCGCCAGCAGCCCCGGAGACGGGACAGGGAAATACGAGCAGTACTTC.

This chain's CDR3 is CASSASTGALSYEQYF. CDR3 DNA sequence: TGTGCCAGCAGCGCCTCCACAGGCGCGCTCTCCTACGAGCAGTACTTC. This sequence joins TRBV7-9 and TRBJ2-7, with a weak D call TRBD1 (5 bases). This CDR3 has 16 residues. CDR1 and CDR2 (germline): SEHNR, FQNEAQ (reference sequence). V lost 5 bases to trimming and J lost 0 bases, with 17 bases between them.

The DNA of the CDR3 is TGTGCCAGTGGAGCGGGTCTTAATTACAATGAGCAGTTCTTC. Translating gives CASGAGLNYNEQFF. The chain uses TRBV19 and TRBJ2-1; perhaps TRBD2 as D (6 bases). From germline, CDR1 is LNHDA and CDR2 SQIVND (reference sequence). The CDR3 extends over 14 amino acids. V was clipped by 8 bases and J by 4 bases, with 15 bases between them.

This clone was detected only once. The chain has TRBV13 and TRBJ2-1; 9 positions match TRBD2. The V and J ends lost 6 bases and 9 bases, in that order; junction bases with no gene match: 9. This CDR3 is 14 amino acids long. Germline values: CDR1 PRHDT, CDR2 FYEKMQ (reference sequence). CDR3 DNA: TGTGCCAGCAGTGTCCTAGCGGGACGAGGTGAGCAGTTCTTC. Encoded protein: CASSVLAGRGEQFF.

The chain's CDR3 is CASSERFYGYTF. The CDR3 bases are TGTGCCAGCAGTGAACGTTTCTATGGCTACACCTTC. The J gene is TRBJ1-2, the V gene TRBV2, with D unresolved. The CDR3 has 12 amino acids. The germline V and J ends were trimmed by 2 bases and 4 bases, with 5 bases remaining between them. The germline V gene encodes CDR1 SNHLY and CDR2 FYNNEI.

The V call is TRBV7-9, the J call TRBJ1-3; possibly TRBD1 for D (5 bases). The germline CDR1 and CDR2 sequences are SEHNR and FQNEAQ (reference sequence). The germline V and J ends were trimmed by 0 bases and 4 bases, with 10 bases remaining between them. CDR3 length: 15 amino acids. CDR3 sequence: CASSLAGGIGNTIYF. In DNA form, the CDR3 reads TGTGCCAGCAGCTTAGCTGGGGGGATCGGAAACACCATATATTTT.

V gene TRBV19 combines with J gene TRBJ1-2; D call uncertain. The germline V and J ends were trimmed by 5 bases and 5 bases, with 9 bases remaining between them. The CDR3 loop spans 12 amino acids. Germline lookup yields CDR1 LNHDA and CDR2 SQIVND (reference sequence). The CDR3 DNA reads TGTGCCAGTAGTTTGCGGGAGTATGGCTACACCTTC. Translation gives CASSLREYGYTF. The full variable domain, in which reference TRBV19 and TRBJ1-2 provide the parts outside the CDR3, is DGGITQSPKYLFRKEGQNVTLSCEQNLNHDAMYWYRQDPGQGLRLIYYSQIVNDFQKGDIAEGYSVSREKKESFPLTVTSAQKNPTAFYLCASSLREYGYTFGSGTRLTVV.

This clone has a single count. The chain has TRBV9 and TRBJ1-6, with D possibly TRBD1 on 5 matching bases. V was cut by 0 bases and J by 13 bases, with 11 bases left in between. CDR3 length equals 13 residues. The germline CDR1 and CDR2 sequences are SGDLS and YYNGEE. The CDR3: CASSVEGINPLHF. CDR3 DNA sequence: TGTGCCAGCAGCGTAGAGGGGATCAACCCCCTCCACTTT.